The sequence of this T cell receptor beta chain was determined in a study of blood T cell repertoires in COVID-19. Method: immunoSEQ multiplex PCR; TCRdb's copy keeps in-frame clones and lacks some. The table records around 200,000 clones, about 85% of them present only once. Cohort 3 donors were reported recovered after two negative PCRs, clearance, or symptom resolution. The germline CDR1 and CDR2 sequences are SGDLS and YYNGEE. CDR3 length: 15 amino acids. Trimming pared 5 bases from V and 4 bases from J, leaving 19 bases between. The specimen was PBMCs or T cells enriched from blood (not recorded which). The clonotype comes from a man aged 40-49 years who had recovered from COVID-19. The chain couples TRBV9 to TRBJ2-7; possible D gene TRBD2, 5 bases. The DNA of the CDR3 is TGTGCCAGCAGTACCGGGCCTGAGGGAGTATACGAGCAGTACTTC. The encoded protein is CASSTGPEGVYEQYF.